The clone carrying this T cell receptor beta chain was seen repeatedly, ten times or more. What it binds is unknown. The data originate from a study of T cell repertoires in cytomegalovirus infection. On the study more broadly: It was the public TCR beta signatures that indicated both CMV infection and matching HLA type.

Findings and caveats of the study: HLA-C-restricted, CMV-specific TCR beta clonotypes were dominant ex vivo.

Unmatched junction bases numbered 10, after V lost 6 bases and J lost 6 bases. This CDR3 contains 16 residues. CDR1 and CDR2 (germline): MNHNS, SASEGT. TCRdb called the reads again in MiXCR, with one record for every CDR3 protein. The data show some 280,000 distinct CDR3 sequences, about 13% seen once. The gene calls are TRBV6-1 and TRBJ2-1, with 11 bases fitting TRBD2. The receptor was derived from a human donor in good health (CMV status not recorded). Some clones in this sample may be carry-over from other donors' samples. The sample taken for sequencing was PBMCs. CDR3 nucleotides: TGTGCCAGCAGCGCCCTAGCGGGGGGACCTCTCAATGAGCAGTTCTTC. It codes for CASSALAGGPLNEQFF.